This T cell receptor beta chain was retrieved from a study of shared clonotypes between healthy human individuals. This CDR3 has 16 residues. Germline V lookup: CDR1 KGHSH, CDR2 LQKENI. Across several immunoSEQ plates, the genomic DNA of each subset was split evenly. The quantity of DNA used in unsorted PBMC replicate PCRs was about 0.3 ug, corresponding to tens of thousands of T cell genomes. Data came from immunoSEQ multiplex PCR; TCRdb stores just in-frame clones and leaves some out. The repertoire has about 470,000 clones, about four fifths of them found once; the top ten carry 13%. The TCR comes from a woman aged 35 to 49 in good health. Some clones in this sample may be carry-over from other donors' samples. The sequencing input was PBMCs. V and J are TRBV18 and TRBJ2-5; D uncertain. The tail of the sequence fits TRBJ2-7 better, so the J call may be wrong. The CDR3, as DNA: TGTGCCAGCTCACCTTATATCTGGACCGATCCCTACGAGCAGTACTTC. This sequence encodes CASSPYIWTDPYEQYF.